This TCR beta chain was documented in a study of beta chain features in type 1 diabetes. Study-level points and caveats: With patients and controls alike, PCR might favor shorter templates to an equal degree.

J gave up 4 bases and V 5 bases, and 4 bases lay outside the gene matches. This CDR3 spans 13 amino acids. CDR1 and CDR2 from the germline V gene are SGHVS and FQNEAQ. Every bit of the isolated RNA underwent reverse transcription, so sequencing read expressed TCRB transcripts. Measured with immunoSEQ multiplex PCR; TCRdb has only the in-frame clones, and not every one. The table shows around 340,000 clones, with 7.5% to 9% occurring only once. This clone was found a few times. What it binds is unknown. This receptor was obtained from a woman aged 18-29 years in good health. The rearrangement uses TRBV7-8 and TRBJ1-1; 7 bases agree with TRBD1. Sequenced sample: central memory CD4+ T cells from blood. The CDR3 DNA follows: TGTGCCAGCAGCACACACAGGGGCACTGAAGCTTTCTTT. Its protein is CASSTHRGTEAFF.